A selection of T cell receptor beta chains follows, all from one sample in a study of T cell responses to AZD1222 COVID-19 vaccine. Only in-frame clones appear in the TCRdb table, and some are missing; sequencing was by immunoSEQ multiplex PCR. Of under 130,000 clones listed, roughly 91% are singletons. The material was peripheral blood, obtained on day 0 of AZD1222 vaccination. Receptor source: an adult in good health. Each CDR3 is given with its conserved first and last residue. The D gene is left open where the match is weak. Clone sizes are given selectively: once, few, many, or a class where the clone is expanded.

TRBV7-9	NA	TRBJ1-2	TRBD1	CASRLSGGDGYTF	TGTGCCAGCAGGCTATCAGGGGGCGATGGCTACACCTTC
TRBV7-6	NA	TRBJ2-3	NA	CASSLGPTHTDTQYF	TGTGCCAGCAGCTTAGGGCCCACACACACAGATACGCAGTATTTT
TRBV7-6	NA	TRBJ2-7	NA	CASSPQLAHEQYF	TGTGCCAGCAGCCCTCAACTAGCTCATGAGCAGTACTTC
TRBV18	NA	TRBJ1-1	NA	CASSQGQANTEAFF	TGTGCCAGCTCCCAAGGACAAGCGAACACTGAAGCTTTCTTT
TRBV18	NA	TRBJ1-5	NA	CASSPRDDQPQHF	TGTGCCAGCTCACCCCGGGACGATCAGCCCCAGCATTTT
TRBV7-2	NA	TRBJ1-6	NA	CASSPGAGGGGSPLHF	TGTGCCAGCAGCCCCGGTGCTGGAGGGGGTGGGTCACCCCTCCACTTT
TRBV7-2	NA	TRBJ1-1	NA	CASSSGMNTEAFF	TGTGCCAGCAGCTCAGGGATGAACACTGAAGCTTTCTTT
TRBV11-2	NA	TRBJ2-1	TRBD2	CASSFGGGEGEVF	TGTGCCAGCAGCTTCGGCGGGGGGGAAGGGGAGGTCTTC
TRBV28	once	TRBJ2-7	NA	CATAGDPGVHEQYF	TGTGCCACCGCGGGGGACCCAGGGGTTCACGAGCAGTACTTC
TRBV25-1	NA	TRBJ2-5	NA	CASSDGSNLETQYF	TGTGCCAGCAGTGACGGTTCGAACCTAGAGACCCAGTACTTC
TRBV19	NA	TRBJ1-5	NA	CASSQQGNQPQHF	TGTGCCAGTAGCCAACAGGGAAATCAGCCCCAGCATTTT
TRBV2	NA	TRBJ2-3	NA	CATSGWGPTRQDTQYF	TGTGCCACCTCGGGTTGGGGGCCAACTAGGCAGGATACGCAGTATTTT
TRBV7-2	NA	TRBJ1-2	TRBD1	CASSPRGVQNYGYTF	TGTGCCAGCAGCCCCAGGGGGGTACAAAACTATGGCTACACCTTC
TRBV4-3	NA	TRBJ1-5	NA	CASSHTTNGNQPQHF	TGCGCCAGCAGCCATACGACAAACGGCAATCAGCCCCAGCATTTT
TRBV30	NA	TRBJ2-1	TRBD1	CAWSEPGQGRNEQFF	TGTGCCTGGAGTGAACCGGGACAGGGAAGAAATGAGCAGTTCTTC